The 16 T cell receptor beta chains listed next were all sequenced from one sample in a study of control samples from healthy donors and cancer patients. TCRdb keeps only in-frame clones here, not all; method: immunoSEQ multiplex PCR. The profile covers more than 95,000 clones, with approximately 84% appearing a single time and 1.5% to 2% taken by the ten largest. The sequencing input was blood. These receptors were obtained from a man aged 18 to 29 in good health.

The chain links TRBV18 to TRBJ1-1; D is ambiguous. Trimming pared 1 base from V and 7 bases from J, leaving 13 bases between. This CDR3 is built from 14 residues. CDR1 KGHSH and CDR2 LQKENI come from the germline V gene. CDR3 nucleotide sequence: TGTGCCAGCTCACCACGGATCCAACCAAATGAAGCTTTCTTT. It translates to CASSPRIQPNEAFF.

This chain connects TRBV5-1 to TRBJ2-2, with a weak D call TRBD1 (5 bases). The germline gives CDR1 SGHRS, CDR2 YFSETQ. Trimming pared 2 bases from V and 7 bases from J, leaving 12 bases between. CDR3 length: 14 residues. The CDR3 loop reads CASSLRQSSGELFF. CDR3 coding DNA: TGCGCCAGCAGCTTAAGACAGTCTAGCGGGGAGCTGTTTTTT.

The rearrangement links TRBV12-3 or TRBV12-4 to TRBJ2-7; TRBD2 matches 8 bases. The V gene end was trimmed by 6 bases and the J gene end by 3 bases; junction bases not matched to a gene: 4. The CDR3 contains 13 residues. Here the CDR3 DNA reads TGTGCCAGCAGGAGCGGGGGAAACTACGAGCAGTACTTC. Protein sequence: CASRSGGNYEQYF.

In its sample, this clone was seen once. This sequence joins TRBV9 and TRBJ2-3; a possible D gene is TRBD2 (5 bases). From germline, CDR1 is SGDLS and CDR2 YYNGEE. V was trimmed by 1 base and J by 0 bases, leaving 12 bases between them. CDR3 length: 16 amino acids. CDR3 DNA sequence: TGTGCCAGCAGCGTAACAGCTTTAGCGAGCACAGATACGCAGTATTTT. Translation: CASSVTALASTDTQYF.

The genes are TRBV5-5 and TRBJ2-3; no firm D call. The V and J ends lost 0 bases and 7 bases respectively, with 12 bases between them. The CDR3 runs to 14 residues. Germline V gives CDR1 SGHKS, CDR2 YYEKEE (reference sequence). The CDR3 is CASSLVRDKNTQYF. The CDR3 bases are TGTGCCAGCAGCTTGGTCAGAGATAAAAATACGCAGTATTTT.

In its sample, this clone was seen once. This chain links TRBV29-1 with TRBJ2-7; D possibly matches TRBD1 or TRBD2 (5 bases each). The V end lost 6 bases, the J end lost 2 bases, and 17 bases lay between the germline ends. From germline, CDR1 is SQVTM and CDR2 ANQGSEA. The CDR3 has 14 amino acids. This CDR3 reads CSVNDKGPPYEQYF. CDR3 nucleotide sequence: TGCAGCGTGAACGACAAGGGACCTCCCTACGAGCAGTACTTC.

The V and J genes are TRBV28 and TRBJ1-1; TRBD1 matches at 10 bases. With 10 bases clipped from V and 1 base from J, the junction kept 9 bases outside the gene matches. The CDR3 length is 15 residues. In germline, CDR1 is MDHEN, CDR2 SYDVKM. This CDR3 reads CAILGTGVSNTEAFF. In nucleotides, the CDR3 is TGTGCCATCTTGGGGACAGGGGTATCGAACACTGAAGCTTTCTTT. Full variable domain (rest looked up from reference TRBV28 and TRBJ1-1): DVKVTQSSRYLVKRTGEKVFLECVQDMDHENMFWYRQDPGLGLRLIYFSYDVKMKEKGDIPEGYSVSREKKERFSLILESASTNQTSMYLCAILGTGVSNTEAFFGQGTRLTVV.

This clone has a single count. The chain combines TRBV27 with TRBJ2-7; 7 bases are a match to TRBD2. The V and J ends lost 7 bases and 2 bases, in that order; junction bases with no gene match: 5. The germline V gene encodes CDR1 MNHEY and CDR2 SMNVEV (reference sequence). The CDR3 length is 13 residues. The CDR3, as DNA: TGTGCCAGCAAGCGGGACGGCACCTACGAGCAGTACTTC. It specifies CASKRDGTYEQYF.

The rearrangement links TRBV4-3 to TRBJ2-6, with a tentative D call TRBD2 (6 bases). In germline, CDR1 is LGHNA, CDR2 YSLEER. V lost 0 bases and J lost 2, with 14 bases in between. The CDR3 is 18 residues long. The CDR3 loop reads CASSQELSGGTGANVLTF. CDR3 DNA sequence: TGCGCCAGCAGCCAAGAATTGAGTGGGGGGACTGGGGCCAACGTCCTGACTTTC.

This chain connects TRBV5-1 to TRBJ2-7; 9 positions agree with TRBD1. V shed 2 bases and J 3 bases; nucleotides not matched to a gene: 3. This CDR3 has 14 residues. Looked up from germline, CDR1 is SGHRS and CDR2 is YFSETQ. The CDR3 sequence is CASSFPGQGYEQYF. The CDR3 region has the DNA TGCGCCAGCAGCTTTCCGGGACAGGGCTACGAGCAGTACTTC.

This clone was picked up one time. CDR3 nucleotides: TGCGCCAGCAGCGAGCCCGGCGGGGAGCTGTTTTTT. Protein sequence: CASSEPGGELFF. The chain links TRBV5-1 to TRBJ2-2, with no clear D. The CDR3 covers 12 residues. The germline V gene has CDR1 SGHRS and CDR2 YFSETQ. Trimming removed 4 bases from V and 7 bases from J, with 8 bases in between.

V and J are TRBV12-5 and TRBJ2-3; D gene unclear. Germline CDR1 is LGHNT and CDR2 is FRNRAP. V was shortened by 1 base and J by 0 bases, with 2 bases between the two germline ends. CDR3 length: 13 residues. The CDR3 loop reads CASGLGSTDTQYF. The CDR3 DNA sequence: TGTGCTAGTGGTTTGGGCAGCACAGATACGCAGTATTTT.

The CDR3 nucleotides read TGTGCCACCAGCAGGGACAGGGGACTATCTGGAAACACCATATATTTT. Amino acid sequence: CATSRDRGLSGNTIYF. The gene calls are TRBV15 and TRBJ1-3, with 9 bases that match TRBD1. V lost 3 bases and J lost 1; bases outside the gene matches: 4. This CDR3 contains 16 residues. Germline V gene sequence: CDR1 LNHNV, CDR2 YYDKDF (reference sequence).

This chain links TRBV10-3 with TRBJ2-1; 7 nucleotides align to TRBD1. Germline V gives CDR1 ENHRY, CDR2 SYGVKD. Losses at the gene ends were 6 bases for V and 7 bases for J; bases not matched to a gene: 6. The CDR3 spans 13 residues. CDR3 amino acids: CAISRTGNNEQFF. Here the CDR3 DNA reads TGTGCCATCAGCCGGACAGGTAATAATGAGCAGTTCTTC.

V is TRBV15 and J is TRBJ1-4; D is undetermined. Germline V lookup: CDR1 LNHNV, CDR2 YYDKDF (reference sequence). V gave up 1 base and J gave up 8 bases, with 14 bases separating them. This CDR3 has 15 amino acids. The CDR3 coding sequence is TGTGCCACCAGCAGAGCCTCTGAGAGTGAAGAAAAACTGTTTTTT. Its protein is CATSRASESEEKLFF.

V is TRBV14 and J is TRBJ2-7; 8 bases map to TRBD1. Germline-derived CDR1 and CDR2 are SGHDN and FVKESK. The CDR3 contains 15 residues. With 4 bases clipped from V and 3 bases from J, the junction kept 8 bases outside the gene matches. As DNA, the CDR3 is TGTGCCAGCAGCCCGGGGGACAGGATCCTCTACGAGCAGTACTTC. Protein product: CASSPGDRILYEQYF.